This entry lists 4 T cell receptor beta chains sequenced from one sample in a study of T cells after yellow fever vaccination. Each CDR3 protein gets one entry after TCRdb re-called the 5' RACE reads with MiXCR. This table holds around 340,000 distinct CDR3 sequences, 12% found once. The sample consisted of CD4+ T cells sorted from PBMCs, taken 15 days after the yellow fever booster vaccination. The receptors here all came from a man between 18 and 29 years old who received the YFV17D yellow fever vaccine.

This clonotype was counted between two and nine times. V is TRBV5-4 and J is TRBJ2-5; TRBD2 might be the D (6 bases). Trimming took 4 bases from V and 4 from J, leaving 11 bases between them. The CDR3 is 13 amino acids. Germline V lookup: CDR1 SGHNT, CDR2 YYREEE (reference sequence). The CDR3: CASSEPRGETQYF. CDR3 nucleotide sequence: TGTGCCAGCAGCGAGCCGCGGGGAGAGACCCAGTACTTC.

This clonotype was picked up a small number of times. This chain uses TRBV7-8 with TRBJ1-2, with TRBD1 matching over 7 bases. V lost 5 bases and J lost 8; bases outside the gene matches: 5. The CDR3 runs 12 residues. Germline V lookup: CDR1 SGHVS, CDR2 FQNEAQ. DNA for the CDR3: TGTGCCAGCAGCGTAACAGGGGTGGGCTACACCTTC. It yields the protein CASSVTGVGYTF.

This clonotype appeared a few times. The V call is TRBV10-3, the J call TRBJ2-7; 10 bases map to TRBD1. This CDR3 has 13 amino acids. The V gene's germline CDR1 is ENHRY and CDR2 SYGVKD. V dropped 9 bases and J dropped 1; count of bases not matched to a gene: 3. CDR3 protein: CAIGQGGSYEQYV. The CDR3 DNA is TGTGCCATTGGACAGGGGGGGTCCTACGAGCAGTACGTC.

This chain uses TRBV7-9 with TRBJ1-6; 7 bases line up with TRBD1. CDR3 length: 14 amino acids. V lost 5 bases and J lost 9; bases outside the gene matches: 7. Looked up from germline, CDR1 is SEHNR and CDR2 is FQNEAQ (reference sequence). Here the CDR3 DNA reads TGTGCCAGCAGCGATACAGGGGTGAGTTCACCCCTCCACTTT. This codes for CASSDTGVSSPLHF. The full variable domain, in which reference TRBV7-9 and TRBJ1-6 provide the parts outside the CDR3, is DTGVSQNPRHKITKRGQNVTFRCDPISEHNRLYWYRQTLGQGPEFLTYFQNEAQLEKSRLLSDRFSAERPKGSFSTLEIQRTEQGDSAMYLCASSDTGVSSPLHFGNGTRLTVT.